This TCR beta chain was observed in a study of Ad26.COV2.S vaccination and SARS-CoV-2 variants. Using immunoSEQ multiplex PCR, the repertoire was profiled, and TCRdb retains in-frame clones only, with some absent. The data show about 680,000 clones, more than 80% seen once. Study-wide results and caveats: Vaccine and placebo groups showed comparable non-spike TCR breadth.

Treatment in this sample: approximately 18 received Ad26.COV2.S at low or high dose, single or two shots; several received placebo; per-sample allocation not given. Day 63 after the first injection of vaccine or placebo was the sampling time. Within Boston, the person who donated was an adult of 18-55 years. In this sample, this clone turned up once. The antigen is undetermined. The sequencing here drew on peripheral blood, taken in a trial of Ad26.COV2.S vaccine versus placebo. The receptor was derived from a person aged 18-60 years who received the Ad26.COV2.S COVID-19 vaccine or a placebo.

Written as DNA, the CDR3 is TGTGCCAGCAGCCAGTATTCACTAGGAGCCGGGGAGCTGTTTTTT. Translating gives CASSQYSLGAGELFF. The J gene is TRBJ2-2, the V gene TRBV3-1 (or the pseudogene TRBV3-2); D possibly corresponds to TRBD2 (5 bases). This CDR3 region has 15 residues. CDR1 and CDR2 (germline): LGHDT, YNNKEL (reference sequence). V was pared by 3 bases and J by 6 bases, with 14 bases between.